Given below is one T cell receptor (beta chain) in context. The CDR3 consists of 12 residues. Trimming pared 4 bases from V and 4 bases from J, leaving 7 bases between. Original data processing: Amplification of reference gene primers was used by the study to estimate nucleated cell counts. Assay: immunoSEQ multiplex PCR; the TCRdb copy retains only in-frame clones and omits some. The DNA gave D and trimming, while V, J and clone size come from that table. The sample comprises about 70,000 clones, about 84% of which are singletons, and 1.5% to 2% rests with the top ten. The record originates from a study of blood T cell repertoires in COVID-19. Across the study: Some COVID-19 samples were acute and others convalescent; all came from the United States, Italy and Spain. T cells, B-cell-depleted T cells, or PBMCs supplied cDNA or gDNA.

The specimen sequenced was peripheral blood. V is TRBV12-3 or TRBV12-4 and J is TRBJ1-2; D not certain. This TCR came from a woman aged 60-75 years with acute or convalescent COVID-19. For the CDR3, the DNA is TGTGCCAGCAGTTCAGTGGTCTATGGCTACACCTTC. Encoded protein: CASSSVVYGYTF.